This TCR beta chain was obtained from a study of long-term antiretroviral therapy in people with HIV. Background on the study: Sampling started about a decade before the 2015 immediate-ART recommendation.

The CDR3 spans 14 residues. V lost 6 bases, J lost 0 bases, and 13 bases lay in between. The V gene's germline CDR1 is SQVTM and CDR2 ANQGSEA. Version v3.0 of the immunoSEQ assay ran at survey level. Profiling relied on immunoSEQ multiplex PCR, and the TCRdb table lists in-frame clones only, not all of them. The top ten clones hold approximately 10% of a sample with tens of thousands of clones, about 80% of them seen once. This chain uses TRBV29-1 with TRBJ2-3, with D uncertain. This specimen consisted of unsorted PBMCs, obtained 1.1 years before starting antiretroviral therapy. This clonotype originated in a woman in her forties with HIV. This CDR3 reads CSVADISSTDTQYF. CDR3 nucleotides: TGCAGCGTGGCAGACATATCTAGCACAGATACGCAGTATTTT.